Detailed here is one T cell receptor (beta chain). The sample belongs to a study of blood T cell repertoires in COVID-19. The authors' processing: Using reference gene primer amplification, nucleated cell counts were estimated. Clones were sequenced by immunoSEQ multiplex PCR, and TCRdb holds only the in-frame ones, with some missing. V, J and clone size were drawn from that table, and D and trimming were deduced from the DNA. The data hold some 81,000 clones, with about 95% observed a single time. V was pared by 6 bases and J by 6 bases, with 9 bases of the junction left unmatched. In germline, CDR1 is KGHDR, CDR2 SFDVKD. The CDR3 sequence is 15 residues long.

The clonotype originates from a human donor with active COVID-19. The donor label of this sample is uncertain. V and J are TRBV24-1 and TRBJ2-1; 8 bases agree with TRBD1. The sequencing input was peripheral blood. The CDR3 region is CATSHRTGLGNEQFF. CDR3 nucleotide sequence: TGTGCCACCAGTCACCGGACAGGGTTGGGCAATGAGCAGTTCTTC.